The entry that follows covers one T cell receptor (beta chain) sequence. No antigen is known for it. This sample stems from a study of cytomegalovirus exposure and HLA in healthy donors. Points from the study as a whole: First-cohort TCR clusters were later found to tend to co-occur in the 120 or so validation repertoires.

Clones were sequenced by immunoSEQ multiplex PCR, and TCRdb holds only the in-frame ones, with some missing. This sample has roughly 80,000 clones; approximately 95% occur once, and the top ten carry roughly 2.1%. This clonotype originated in a woman younger than 35 in good health and CMV-seronegative. Sequencing used PBMCs.

CDR3 amino acids: CAWARSVTDYNEQFF. The CDR3 DNA is TGTGCCTGGGCAAGAAGCGTGACAGACTACAATGAGCAGTTCTTC. The chain recombines TRBV30 with TRBJ2-1, with D possibly being TRBD1 (5 bases). V was shortened by 5 bases and J by 3 bases, with 17 bases between the two germline ends. The CDR3 is 15 residues long. Germline-derived CDR1 and CDR2 are GTSNPN and SVGIG (reference sequence).